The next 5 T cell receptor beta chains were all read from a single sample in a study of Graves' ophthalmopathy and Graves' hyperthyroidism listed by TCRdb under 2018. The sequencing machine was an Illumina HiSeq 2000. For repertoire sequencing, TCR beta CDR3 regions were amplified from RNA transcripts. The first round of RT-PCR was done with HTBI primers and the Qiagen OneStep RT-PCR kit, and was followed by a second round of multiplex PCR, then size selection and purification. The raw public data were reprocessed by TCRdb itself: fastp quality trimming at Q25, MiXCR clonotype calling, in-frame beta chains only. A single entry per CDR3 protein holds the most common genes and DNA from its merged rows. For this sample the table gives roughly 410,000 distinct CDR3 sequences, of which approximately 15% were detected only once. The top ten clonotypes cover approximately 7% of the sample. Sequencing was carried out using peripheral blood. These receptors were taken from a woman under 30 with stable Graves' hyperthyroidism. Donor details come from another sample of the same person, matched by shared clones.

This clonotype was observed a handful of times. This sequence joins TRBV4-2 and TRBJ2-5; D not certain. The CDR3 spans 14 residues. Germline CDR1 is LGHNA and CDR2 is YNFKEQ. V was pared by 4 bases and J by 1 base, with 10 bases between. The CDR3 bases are TGTGCCAGCAGCCCCTCCTATCCCCAAGAGACCCAGTACTTC. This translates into CASSPSYPQETQYF.

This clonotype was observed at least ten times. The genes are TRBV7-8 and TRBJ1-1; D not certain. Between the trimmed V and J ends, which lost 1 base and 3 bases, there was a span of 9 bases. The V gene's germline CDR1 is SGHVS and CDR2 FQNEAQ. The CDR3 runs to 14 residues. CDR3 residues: CASSLGAWDTEAFF. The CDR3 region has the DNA TGTGCCAGCAGCTTAGGCGCATGGGACACTGAAGCTTTCTTT.

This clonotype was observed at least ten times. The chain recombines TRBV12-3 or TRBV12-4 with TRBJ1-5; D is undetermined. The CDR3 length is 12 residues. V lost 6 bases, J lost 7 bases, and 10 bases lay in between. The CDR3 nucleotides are TGTGCCAGCAGCCGTCTCGGGCAGCCCCAGCATTTT. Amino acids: CASSRLGQPQHF.

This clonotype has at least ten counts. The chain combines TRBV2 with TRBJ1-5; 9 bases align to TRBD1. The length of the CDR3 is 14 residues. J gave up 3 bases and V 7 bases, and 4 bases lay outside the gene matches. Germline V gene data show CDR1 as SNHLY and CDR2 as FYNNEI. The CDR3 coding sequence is TGTGCCAGCACCGGACAGGGGATCAATCAGCCCCAGCATTTT. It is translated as CASTGQGINQPQHF.

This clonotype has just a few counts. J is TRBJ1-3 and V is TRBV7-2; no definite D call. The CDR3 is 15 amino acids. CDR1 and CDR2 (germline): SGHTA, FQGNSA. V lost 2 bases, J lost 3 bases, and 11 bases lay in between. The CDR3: CASSLSPALGNTIYF. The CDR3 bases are TGTGCCAGCAGCTTAAGTCCAGCACTTGGAAACACCATATATTTT.